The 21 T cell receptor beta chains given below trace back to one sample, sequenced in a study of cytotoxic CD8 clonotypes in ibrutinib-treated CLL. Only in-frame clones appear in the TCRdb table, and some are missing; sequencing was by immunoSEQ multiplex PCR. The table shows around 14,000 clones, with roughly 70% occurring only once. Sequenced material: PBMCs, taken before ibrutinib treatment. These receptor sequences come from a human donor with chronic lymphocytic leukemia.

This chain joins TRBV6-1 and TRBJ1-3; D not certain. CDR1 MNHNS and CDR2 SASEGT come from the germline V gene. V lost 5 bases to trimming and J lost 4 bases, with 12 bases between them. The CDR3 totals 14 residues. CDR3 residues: CASSRMEGGNTIYF. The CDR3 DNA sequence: TGTGCCAGCAGTCGAATGGAAGGGGGAAACACCATATATTTT.

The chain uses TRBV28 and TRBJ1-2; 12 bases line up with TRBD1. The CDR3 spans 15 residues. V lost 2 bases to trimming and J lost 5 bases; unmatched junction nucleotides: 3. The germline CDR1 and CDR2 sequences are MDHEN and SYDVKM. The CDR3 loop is CASSLGGQGAYGYTF. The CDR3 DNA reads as TGTGCCAGCAGTTTAGGGGGACAGGGGGCGTATGGCTACACCTTC.

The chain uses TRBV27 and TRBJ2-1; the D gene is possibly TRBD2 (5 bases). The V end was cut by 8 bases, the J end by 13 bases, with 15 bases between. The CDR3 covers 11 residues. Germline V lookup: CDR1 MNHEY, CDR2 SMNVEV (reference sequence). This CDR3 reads CASGRWLAQFF. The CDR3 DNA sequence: TGTGCCAGCGGGAGATGGCTAGCCCAGTTCTTC.

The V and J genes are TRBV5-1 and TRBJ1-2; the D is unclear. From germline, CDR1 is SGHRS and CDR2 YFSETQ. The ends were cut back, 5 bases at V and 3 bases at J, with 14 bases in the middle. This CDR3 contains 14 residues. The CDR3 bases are TGCGCCAGCAGTCCGGGCCCTGCCGACTATGGCTACACCTTC. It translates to CASSPGPADYGYTF.

CDR3 in DNA: TGCGCCAGCAGCTTGGCGGGACAAGCCGACTATGGCTACACCTTC. It translates to CASSLAGQADYGYTF. The chain is built from TRBV5-1 and TRBJ1-2; D possibly corresponds to TRBD1 (6 bases). This CDR3 is 15 amino acids long. The germline CDR1 and CDR2 sequences are SGHRS and YFSETQ. The germline V and J ends were trimmed by 0 bases and 3 bases, with 12 bases remaining between them.

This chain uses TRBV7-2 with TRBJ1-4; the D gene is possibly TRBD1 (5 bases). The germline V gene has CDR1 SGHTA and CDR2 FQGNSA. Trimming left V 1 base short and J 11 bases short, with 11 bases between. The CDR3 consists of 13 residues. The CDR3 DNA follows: TGTGCCAGCAGCTTAGTGGCAGGGCTGAAACTGTTTTTT. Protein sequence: CASSLVAGLKLFF.

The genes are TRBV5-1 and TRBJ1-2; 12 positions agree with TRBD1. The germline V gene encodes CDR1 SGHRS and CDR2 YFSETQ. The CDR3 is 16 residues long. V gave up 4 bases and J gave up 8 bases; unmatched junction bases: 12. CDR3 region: CASSPGQGAPAPGYTF. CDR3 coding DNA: TGCGCCAGCAGCCCGGGACAGGGGGCCCCCGCGCCCGGCTACACCTTC. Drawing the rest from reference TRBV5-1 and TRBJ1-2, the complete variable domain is KAGVTQTPRYLIKTRGQQVTLSCSPISGHRSVSWYQQTPGQGLQFLFEYFSETQRNKGNFPGRFSGRQFSNSRSEMNVSTLELGDSALYLCASSPGQGAPAPGYTFGSGTRLTVV.

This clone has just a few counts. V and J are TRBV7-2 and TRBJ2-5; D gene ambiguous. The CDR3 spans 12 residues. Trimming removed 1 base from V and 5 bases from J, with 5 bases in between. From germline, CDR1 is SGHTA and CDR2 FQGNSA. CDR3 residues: CASSLGVETQYF. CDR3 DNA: TGTGCCAGCAGCTTAGGGGTGGAGACCCAGTACTTC.

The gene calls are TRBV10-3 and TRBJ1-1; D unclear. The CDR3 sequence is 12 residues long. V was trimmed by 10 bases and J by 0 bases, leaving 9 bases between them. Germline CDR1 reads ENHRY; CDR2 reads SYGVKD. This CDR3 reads CATRRMNTEAFF. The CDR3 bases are TGTGCCACGAGACGGATGAACACTGAAGCTTTCTTT.

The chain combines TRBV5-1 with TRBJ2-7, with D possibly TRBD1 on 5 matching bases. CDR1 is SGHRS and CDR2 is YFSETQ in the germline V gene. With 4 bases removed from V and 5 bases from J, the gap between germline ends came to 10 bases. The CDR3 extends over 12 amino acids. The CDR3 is CASSPDIHEQYF. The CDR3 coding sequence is TGCGCCAGCAGCCCGGACATACACGAGCAGTACTTC.

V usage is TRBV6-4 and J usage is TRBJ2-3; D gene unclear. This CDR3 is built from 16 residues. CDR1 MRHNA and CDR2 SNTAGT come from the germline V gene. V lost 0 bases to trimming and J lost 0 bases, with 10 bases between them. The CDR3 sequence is CASSDSASQSTDTQYF. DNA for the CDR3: TGTGCCAGCAGTGACTCGGCCAGCCAGAGCACAGATACGCAGTATTTT.

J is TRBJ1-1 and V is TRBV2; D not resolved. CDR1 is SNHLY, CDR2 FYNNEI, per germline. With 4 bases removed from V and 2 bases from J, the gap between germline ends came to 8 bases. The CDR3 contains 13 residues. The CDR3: CASSVQANTEAFF. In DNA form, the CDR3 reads TGTGCCAGCAGTGTGCAGGCTAACACTGAAGCTTTCTTT. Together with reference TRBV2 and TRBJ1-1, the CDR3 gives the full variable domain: EPEVTQTPSHQVTQMGQEVILRCVPISNHLYFYWYRQILGQKVEFLVSFYNNEISEKSEIFDDQFSVERPDGSNFTLKIRSTKLEDSAMYFCASSVQANTEAFFGQGTRLTVV.

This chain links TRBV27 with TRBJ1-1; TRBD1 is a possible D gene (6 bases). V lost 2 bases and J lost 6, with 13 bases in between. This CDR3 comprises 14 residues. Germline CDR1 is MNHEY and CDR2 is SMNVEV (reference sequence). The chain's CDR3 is CASSLGFRTAEAFF. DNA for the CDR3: TGTGCCAGCAGTTTAGGGTTCCGGACAGCTGAAGCTTTCTTT.

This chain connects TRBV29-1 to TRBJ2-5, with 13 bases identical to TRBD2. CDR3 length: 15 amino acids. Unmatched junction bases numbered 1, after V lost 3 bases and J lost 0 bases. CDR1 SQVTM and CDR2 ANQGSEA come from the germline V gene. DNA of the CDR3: TGCAGCGTTGACGGGACTAGCGGGGACCAAGAGACCCAGTACTTC. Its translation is CSVDGTSGDQETQYF.

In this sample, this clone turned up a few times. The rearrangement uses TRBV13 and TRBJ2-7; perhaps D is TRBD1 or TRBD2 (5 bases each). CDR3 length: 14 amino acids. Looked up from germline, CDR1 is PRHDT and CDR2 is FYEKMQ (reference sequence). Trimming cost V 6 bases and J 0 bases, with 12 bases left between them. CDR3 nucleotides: TGTGCCAGCAGGGACACTAGAACCTCCTACGAGCAGTACTTC. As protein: CASRDTRTSYEQYF.

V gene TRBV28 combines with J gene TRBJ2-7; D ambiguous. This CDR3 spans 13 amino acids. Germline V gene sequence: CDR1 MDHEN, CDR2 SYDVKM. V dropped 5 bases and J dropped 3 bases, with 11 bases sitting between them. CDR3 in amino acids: CASSRPPSYEQYF. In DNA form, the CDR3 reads TGTGCCAGCAGTCGACCCCCTAGCTACGAGCAGTACTTC.

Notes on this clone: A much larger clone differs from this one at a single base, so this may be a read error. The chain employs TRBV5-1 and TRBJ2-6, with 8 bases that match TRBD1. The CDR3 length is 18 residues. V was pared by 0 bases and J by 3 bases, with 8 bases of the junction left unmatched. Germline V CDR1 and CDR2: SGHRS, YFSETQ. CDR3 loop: CASSLDVTGAGGANVLTF. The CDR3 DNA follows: TGCGCCAGCAGCTTGGATGTGACAGGGGCGGGTGGGGCCAACGTCCTGACTTTC.

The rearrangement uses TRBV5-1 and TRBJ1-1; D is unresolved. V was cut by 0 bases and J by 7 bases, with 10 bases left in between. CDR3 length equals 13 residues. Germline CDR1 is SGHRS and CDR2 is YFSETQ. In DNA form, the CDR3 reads TGCGCCAGCAGCTTGGCCCAGGCCGTTGAAGCTTTCTTT. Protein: CASSLAQAVEAFF.

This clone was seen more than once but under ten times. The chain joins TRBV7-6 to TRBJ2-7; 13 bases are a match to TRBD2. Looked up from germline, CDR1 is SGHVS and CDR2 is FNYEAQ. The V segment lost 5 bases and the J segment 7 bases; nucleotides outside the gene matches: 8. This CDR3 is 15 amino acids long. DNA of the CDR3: TGTGCCAGCAGCCCTGGACTAGCGGGAGAGCGGGAGCAGTACTTC. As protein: CASSPGLAGEREQYF.

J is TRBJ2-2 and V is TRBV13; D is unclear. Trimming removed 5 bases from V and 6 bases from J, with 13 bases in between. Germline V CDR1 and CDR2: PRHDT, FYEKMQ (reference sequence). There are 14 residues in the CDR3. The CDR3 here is CASSPIPGSGELFF. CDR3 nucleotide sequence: TGTGCCAGCAGCCCCATCCCCGGATCCGGGGAGCTGTTTTTT.

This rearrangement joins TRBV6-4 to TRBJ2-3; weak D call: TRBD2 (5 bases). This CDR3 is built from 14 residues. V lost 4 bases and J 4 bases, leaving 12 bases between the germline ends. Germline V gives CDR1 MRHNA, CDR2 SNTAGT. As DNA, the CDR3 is TGTGCCAGCAGTGCAACTAGTGGGGCAGATACGCAGTATTTT. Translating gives CASSATSGADTQYF.